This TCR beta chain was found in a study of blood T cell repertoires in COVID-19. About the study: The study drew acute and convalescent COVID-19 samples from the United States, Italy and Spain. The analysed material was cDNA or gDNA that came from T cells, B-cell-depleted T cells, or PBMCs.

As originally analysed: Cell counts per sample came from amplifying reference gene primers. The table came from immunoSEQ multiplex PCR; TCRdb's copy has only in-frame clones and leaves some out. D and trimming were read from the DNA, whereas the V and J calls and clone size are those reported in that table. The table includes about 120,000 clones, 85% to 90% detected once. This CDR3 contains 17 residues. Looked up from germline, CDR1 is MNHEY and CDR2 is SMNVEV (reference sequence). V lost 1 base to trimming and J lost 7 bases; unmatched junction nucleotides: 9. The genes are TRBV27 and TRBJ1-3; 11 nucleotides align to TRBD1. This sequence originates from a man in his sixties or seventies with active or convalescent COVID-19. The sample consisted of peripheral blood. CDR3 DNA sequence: TGTGCCAGCAGTTTATTTTCCGGGACAGGGGGGAGGAACACCATATATTTT. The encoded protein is CASSLFSGTGGRNTIYF.